This T cell receptor (beta chain) was identified during a study of cytomegalovirus exposure and HLA in healthy donors. This CDR3 region has 17 residues. Trimming removed 7 bases at V and 1 base at J, with 22 bases between. Per the germline V gene, CDR1 is SGHAT and CDR2 is FQNNGV. The PCR made use of 60 Vbeta and 13 Jbeta primers. Clones were sequenced by immunoSEQ multiplex PCR, and TCRdb holds only the in-frame ones, with some missing. Of about 180,000 clones listed, roughly four fifths were seen once; the top ten hold roughly 4.9%. V is TRBV11-2 and J is TRBJ1-1; a possible D gene is TRBD1 (6 bases). The sample comprised PBMCs. The clonotype comes from a woman between 18 and 30 years old in good health and CMV-seropositive. CDR3 residues: CASTKQGLGRGNTEAFF. DNA for the CDR3: TGTGCCAGCACCAAGCAGGGGCTTGGAAGAGGGAACACTGAAGCTTTCTTT.